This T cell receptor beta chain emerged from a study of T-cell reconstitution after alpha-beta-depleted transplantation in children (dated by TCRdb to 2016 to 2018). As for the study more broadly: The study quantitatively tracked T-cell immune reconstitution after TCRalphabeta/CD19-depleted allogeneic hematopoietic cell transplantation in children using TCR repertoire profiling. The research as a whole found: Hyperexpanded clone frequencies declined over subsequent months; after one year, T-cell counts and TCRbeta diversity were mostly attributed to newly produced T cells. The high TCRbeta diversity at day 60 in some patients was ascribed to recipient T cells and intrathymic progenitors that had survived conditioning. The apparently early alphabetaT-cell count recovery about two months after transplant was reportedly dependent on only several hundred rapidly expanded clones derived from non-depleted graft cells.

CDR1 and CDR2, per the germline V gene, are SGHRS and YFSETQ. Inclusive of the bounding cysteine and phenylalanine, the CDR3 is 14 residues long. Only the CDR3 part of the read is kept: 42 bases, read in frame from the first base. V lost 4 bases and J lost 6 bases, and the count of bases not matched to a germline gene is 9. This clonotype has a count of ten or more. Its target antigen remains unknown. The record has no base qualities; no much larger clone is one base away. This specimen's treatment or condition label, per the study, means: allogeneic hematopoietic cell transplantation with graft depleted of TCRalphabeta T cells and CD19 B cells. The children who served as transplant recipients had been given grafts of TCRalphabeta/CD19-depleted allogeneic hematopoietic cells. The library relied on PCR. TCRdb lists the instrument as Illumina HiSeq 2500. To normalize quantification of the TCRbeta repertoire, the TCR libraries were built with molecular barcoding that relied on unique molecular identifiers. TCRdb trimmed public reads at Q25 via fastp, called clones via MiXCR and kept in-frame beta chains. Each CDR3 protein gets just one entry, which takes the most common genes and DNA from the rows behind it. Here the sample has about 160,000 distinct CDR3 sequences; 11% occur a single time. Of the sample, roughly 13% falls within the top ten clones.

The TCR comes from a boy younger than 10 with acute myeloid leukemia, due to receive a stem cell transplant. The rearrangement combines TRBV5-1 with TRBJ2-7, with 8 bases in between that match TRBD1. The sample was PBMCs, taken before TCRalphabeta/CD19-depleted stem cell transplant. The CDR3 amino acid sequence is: CASSQTGVSAEQYF. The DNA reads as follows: TGCGCCAGCAGCCAGACAGGGGTTTCCGCCGAGCAGTACTTC.